The present T cell receptor beta chain was sequenced within a study of T-cell memory formation after mild COVID-19 (dated by TCRdb to the early 2020s). Study-level background: TCR sequence clusters from the two donors were found to be largely donor specific. T-cell clones expanding and contracting after mild COVID-19 in two donors were tracked by longitudinal TCRalpha and TCRbeta repertoire sequencing. The cohort was made up of two young adult volunteers, one female and one male, who were previously healthy.

Sequenced using an Illumina NovaSeq 6000. cDNA libraries for TCRalpha and TCRbeta were prepared by 5'RACE using constant-segment primers, with sample barcodes and unique molecular identifiers added. RNA was extracted from every sample with Trizol reagent. Amplification of the libraries took two PCR steps, and the second step added a second sample barcode plus Illumina TruSeq adapters. Libraries were sequenced on an Illumina NovaSeq with 2 x 150 bp paired-end reads. In the original analysis: The reads were demultiplexed and collapsed into UMI-guided consensus sequences using migec v1.2.7. With mixcr v2.1.11, UMI consensuses were aligned to TRA and TRB V and J templates and assembled into clonotypes. Expanded or contracted clonotypes were those called significant by both edgeR and NoisET, with noise models trained on biological replicates. For edgeR calls, a false discovery rate-adjusted p below 0.01 and a log2 fold-change threshold of 1 were applied. As an exploratory analysis of dynamics, PCA with hierarchical clustering was applied to max-normalized trajectories of the 1000 most abundant clonotypes. The CD4 or CD8 phenotype of responding clones was assigned using the separately sequenced CD4+ and CD8+ repertoires. TCRdb reprocessed the public reads (quality trimming at Q25 with fastp, clone calling with MiXCR) and kept in-frame beta chains. Rows are unified per CDR3 protein, each entry keeping the most common DNA and genes. The authors' filters were not applied to this entry. The sample table contains under 450,000 distinct CDR3 sequences; only one count was recorded for around 14% of them. The ten largest clones take up 22% of the sample.

The germline V gene specifies SGHTA as CDR1 and FQGNSA as CDR2. Trimming costs V 6 bases and J 6 bases, and their ends lie 17 bases apart. Including the terminal cysteine and phenylalanine, the CDR3 comprises 14 residues. The entry retains the CDR3 DNA only, 42 bases that are in frame from base 1. The investigation overall reported the following: The detection of some responding clones in pre-infection memory suggests that pre-existing cross-reactive memory T cells joined the SARS-CoV-2 response. Clones that contracted from day 15 to 85 showed balanced CD4/CD8 phenotypes, whereas a second wave of clones that expanded from day 15 to 37 leaned towards CD4+. Contracting CD4+ clones appeared mostly in the CM and EM memory subsets, whereas CD8+ clones were enriched in EMRA. Whether the second-wave clones peaking on day 37 were SARS-CoV-2 specific was not confirmed. The study covered only a couple of mild cases, and larger cohorts including severe cases with pre-infection samples were considered necessary.

A few counts support this clonotype. Its target antigen remains unknown. The sample holds no much larger clone one base away, and base qualities are not on file. PBMCs were isolated by Ficoll-Paque density gradient centrifugation. Recombination joined TRBV7-2 with TRBJ2-5; the best D guess is TRBD1, with 7 bases matching. Input material: PBMCs or a T cell subset sorted from them (not recorded which). This clonotype originated in a man between 18 and 35 years old who had mild COVID-19 (a few samples of this study predate the infection). The sample titles of this study are shuffled in the database, so cell type and time point are left out; the donor was told from shared clones. The CDR3 corresponds to CASRNDRAGKTQYF. At the DNA level, the sequence is TGTGCCAGCAGGAACGACAGGGCGGGGAAGACCCAGTACTTC.